The 17 T cell receptor beta chains given below trace back to one sample, sequenced in a study of cytomegalovirus exposure and HLA in healthy donors. The PCR had 60 Vbeta and 13 Jbeta primers. Libraries were prepared by immunoSEQ multiplex PCR; TCRdb keeps only in-frame clonotypes and omits some of them. Of fewer than 150,000 clones listed, roughly 70% are singletons. Material for sequencing was PBMCs. The receptor source for this set is a woman in her thirties or forties in good health and CMV-seronegative.

V usage is TRBV5-4 and J usage is TRBJ2-3, with D possibly matching TRBD2 (5 bases). V was shortened by 5 bases and J by 0 bases, with 22 bases between the two germline ends. The CDR3 totals 18 residues. Germline CDR1 reads SGHNT; CDR2 reads YYREEE (reference sequence). This CDR3 reads CASRSWLPTRASTDTQYF. The CDR3 nucleotides read TGTGCCAGCAGGTCTTGGCTACCTACTAGAGCTAGCACAGATACGCAGTATTTT.

This chain uses TRBV11-2 with TRBJ2-3; unclear D gene. The ends were cut back, 7 bases at V and 3 bases at J, with 14 bases in the middle. CDR1 and CDR2 (germline): SGHAT, FQNNGV. The CDR3 totals 14 residues. CDR3 sequence: CASKTTGVTDTQYF. The DNA of the CDR3 is TGTGCCAGCAAGACCACGGGTGTGACAGATACGCAGTATTTT. The full variable domain, in which reference TRBV11-2 and TRBJ2-3 provide the parts outside the CDR3, is EAGVAQSPRYKIIEKRQSVAFWCNPISGHATLYWYQQILGQGPKLLIQFQNNGVVDDSQLPKDRFSAERLKGVDSTLKIQPAKLEDSAVYLCASKTTGVTDTQYFGPGTRLTVL.

The chain has TRBV2 and TRBJ2-5, with 7 bases fitting TRBD1. The CDR3 has 15 residues. V trimming: 6 bases; J trimming: 4 bases; junction bases outside the gene matches: 11. Germline values: CDR1 SNHLY, CDR2 FYNNEI. The CDR3 DNA is TGTGCCAGCAGAGATCTAACAGGGGTTTCAGAGACCCAGTACTTC. Translation gives CASRDLTGVSETQYF.

There are a few counts of this clone. J is TRBJ2-2 and V is TRBV4-3; the match to TRBD2 covers 9 bases. V dropped 4 bases and J dropped 5; count of bases not matched to a gene: 11. The germline CDR1 and CDR2 sequences are LGHNA and YSLEER. CDR3 length: 17 amino acids. This chain's CDR3 is CASSPGRAGGLTGELFF. The CDR3 coding sequence is TGCGCCAGCAGCCCCGGCAGGGCGGGGGGGCTGACCGGGGAGCTGTTTTTT.

CDR3 sequence: CASSVGGGRNTEAFF. Here the CDR3 DNA reads TGTGCCAGCAGCGTAGGCGGCGGCCGGAACACTGAAGCTTTCTTT. The chain recombines TRBV9 with TRBJ1-1, with unresolved D. V was shortened by 0 bases and J by 1 base, with 10 bases between the two germline ends. Germline values: CDR1 SGDLS, CDR2 YYNGEE. CDR3 size: 15 residues.

This clone was detected a few times. The chain links TRBV2 to TRBJ1-1; D may be TRBD1 (6 bases). CDR3 length: 13 residues. V was shortened by 4 bases and J by 6 bases, with 12 bases between the two germline ends. The V gene's germline CDR1 is SNHLY and CDR2 FYNNEI. CDR3 sequence: CASSARGISEAFF. In DNA form, the CDR3 reads TGTGCCAGCAGTGCCAGGGGCATATCTGAAGCTTTCTTT.

The chain recombines TRBV7-8 with TRBJ1-5; no reliable D call. V lost 2 bases and J lost 0, with 17 bases in between. The CDR3 is 18 amino acids. Germline assignment: CDR1 SGHVS and CDR2 FQNEAQ. The CDR3 region is CASSLTSISGFSNQPQHF. The CDR3 DNA reads as TGTGCCAGCAGCTTAACCTCCATATCCGGGTTTAGCAATCAGCCCCAGCATTTT. The complete variable domain, with remaining parts taken from reference TRBV7-8 and TRBJ1-5, reads GAGVSQSPRYKVAKRGQDVALRCDPISGHVSLFWYQQALGQGPEFLTYFQNEAQLDKSGLPSDRFFAERPEGSVSTLKIQRTQQEDSAVYLCASSLTSISGFSNQPQHFGDGTRLSIL.

V is TRBV15 and J is TRBJ1-1; a possible D gene is TRBD1 (5 bases). Trimming pared 1 base from V and 0 bases from J, leaving 12 bases between. Germline-derived CDR1 and CDR2 are LNHNV and YYDKDF (reference sequence). This CDR3 contains 16 residues. CDR3 protein: CATSRGDRDLNTEAFF. The CDR3 DNA reads as TGTGCCACCAGCAGAGGAGACAGAGACTTGAACACTGAAGCTTTCTTT.

As for this clone: The junction does not match germline at one end; this may be a read error. The sample contains more than one DNA sequence encoding this CDR3. The V and J genes are TRBV28 and TRBJ2-7, with D perhaps TRBD1 (6 bases). The length of the CDR3 is 13 residues. CDR1 MDHEN and CDR2 SYDVKM come from the germline V gene. This chain's CDR3 is CASSLGTSSEQYF. CDR3 DNA: TGTGCCAGCAGTCTAGGGACATCCTCCGAGCAGTACTTC. The full variable domain, with the rest looked up from reference TRBV28 and TRBJ2-7, is DVKVTQSSRYLVKRTGEKVFLECVQDMDHENMFWYRQDPGLGLRLIYFSYDVKMKEKGDIPEGYSVSREKKERFSLILESASTNQTSMYLCASSLGTSSEQYFGPGTRLTVT.

This clone appeared a single time. CDR3 in DNA: TGCGCCAGCAGCTTGGAGGCGGGGTGGAATACGCAGTATTTT. Translation gives CASSLEAGWNTQYF. The chain combines TRBV5-1 with TRBJ2-3; D might be TRBD2 (6 bases). The length of the CDR3 is 14 residues. The V end lost 0 bases, the J end lost 7 bases, and 12 bases lay between the germline ends. Germline V gene data show CDR1 as SGHRS and CDR2 as YFSETQ.

The chain links TRBV5-1 to TRBJ1-4; D gene unclear. V gave up 1 base and J gave up 5 bases, with 15 bases separating them. The CDR3 is made up of 16 amino acids. The germline V gene has CDR1 SGHRS and CDR2 YFSETQ. The CDR3 loop is CASSLTPGVGNEKLFF. The DNA of the CDR3 is TGCGCCAGCAGCTTGACCCCGGGAGTCGGCAATGAAAAACTGTTTTTT.

The V and J genes are TRBV2 and TRBJ1-2; maybe TRBD1 (5 bases). This CDR3 is 12 amino acids long. V was trimmed by 8 bases and J by 8 bases, leaving 15 bases between them. Germline V gives CDR1 SNHLY, CDR2 FYNNEI. The CDR3 nucleotides are TGTGCCAGCCGGGGGAGGGGTGGAGGCTACACCTTC. This codes for CASRGRGGGYTF.

This chain joins TRBV7-9 and TRBJ2-7; D is possibly TRBD1 (6 bases). Between the trimmed V and J ends, which lost 5 bases and 3 bases, there was a span of 20 bases. The germline V gene has CDR1 SEHNR and CDR2 FQNEAQ (reference sequence). The CDR3 consists of 16 residues. This CDR3 is CASSQGGAGSLYEQYF. CDR3 DNA: TGTGCCAGCAGCCAAGGGGGTGCAGGGTCGCTCTACGAGCAGTACTTC. Filled out from reference TRBV7-9 and TRBJ2-7, the complete variable domain reads DTGVSQNPRHKITKRGQNVTFRCDPISEHNRLYWYRQTLGQGPEFLTYFQNEAQLEKSRLLSDRFSAERPKGSFSTLEIQRTEQGDSAMYLCASSQGGAGSLYEQYFGPGTRLTVT.

The rearrangement joins TRBV4-3 to TRBJ2-1; weak D call: TRBD1 (5 bases). Per germline, CDR1 LGHNA and CDR2 YSLEER. Trimming removed 1 base at V and 7 bases at J, with 14 bases between. The CDR3 spans 15 residues. For the CDR3, the DNA is TGCGCCAGCAGCCAAGTATTCGACAGTCTAAATGAGCAGTTCTTC. It yields the protein CASSQVFDSLNEQFF.

The chain couples TRBV25-1 to TRBJ2-5, with a weak D call TRBD1 (6 bases). CDR3 length: 16 residues. The V gene's germline CDR1 is MGHDK and CDR2 SYGVNS. Trimming stripped 2 bases from V and 2 bases from J, with 15 bases between. CDR3 protein: CASSEGGTGLQETQYF. The CDR3 coding sequence is TGTGCCAGCAGTGAAGGGGGCACGGGGTTACAAGAGACCCAGTACTTC.

The rearrangement joins TRBV4-1 to TRBJ1-1; 9 bases map to TRBD1. There are 13 residues in the CDR3. CDR1 and CDR2 (germline): MGHRA, YSYEKL. The V and J ends lost 4 bases and 8 bases, in that order; junction bases with no gene match: 5. The CDR3, as DNA: TGCGCCAGCAGCCTGCAACAGGGGGCGGAAGCTTTCTTT. This codes for CASSLQQGAEAFF.

The chain is built from TRBV6-1 and TRBJ1-4, with D hard to call. This CDR3 spans 14 amino acids. CDR1 MNHNS and CDR2 SASEGT come from the germline V gene. V was cut by 10 bases and J by 0 bases, with 12 bases left in between. CDR3 sequence reads: CATKVGATNEKLFF. The CDR3 nucleotides read TGTGCCACCAAGGTCGGGGCAACTAATGAAAAACTGTTTTTT.